These T cell receptor beta chains were read from a single sample in a study of OX40 agonist ivuxolimab in advanced cancers. This table comes from immunoSEQ multiplex PCR, and its TCRdb copy is limited to in-frame clones, with some not included. The table lists approximately 94,000 clones, more than 85% of them singletons. This sample comprised CD4+ or CD8+ T cells sorted from blood, obtained in a trial of the OX40 agonist ivuxolimab. These receptors were taken from an adult with an advanced solid tumor such as melanoma, head and neck, liver or kidney cancer. CDR3s include the opening cysteine and the closing phenylalanine or tryptophan. A D gene is named only where the DNA matches it firmly. A clone size is listed for some rows: how often the clone was seen (once, few, many), or a class if it is expanded.

>TRBD2|NA|TRBV19|TRBJ2-1
TGTGCCAGTGAAGCTATCGGGGGGACCTCCTACAATGAGCAGTTCTTC
CASEAIGGTSYNEQFF
>NA|NA|TRBV6-1|TRBJ2-3
TGTGCCAGCAGCGATCGTGGACCCACAGATACGCAGTATTTT
CASSDRGPTDTQYF
>NA|NA|TRBV28|TRBJ2-7
TGTGCCAGCAGTTTAGGGGGCGCGCCTACCTACGAGCAGTACTTC
CASSLGGAPTYEQYF
>TRBD2|NA|TRBV4-1|TRBJ2-7
TGCGCCAGCAGCCCCCGGCTAGCGGGAGTGGCCGGGAGCTACGAGCAGTACTTC
CASSPRLAGVAGSYEQYF
>NA|NA|TRBV7-2|TRBJ1-1
TGTGCCAGCAGCTTACAAGGCAGTGAAGCTTTCTTT
CASSLQGSEAFF
>TRBD1|NA|TRBV7-9|TRBJ2-2
TGTGCCAGCAGCCCTAGGACAGGGACGAACACCGGGGAGCTGTTTTTT
CASSPRTGTNTGELFF
>NA|NA|TRBV15|TRBJ1-2
TGTGCCACCAGCAGAGAAAACAGGCACTATGGCTACACCTTC
CATSRENRHYGYTF
>NA|NA|TRBV6-5|TRBJ2-6
TGTGCCAGCAGTTACTCAAGGGCTGGGGCCAACGTCCTGACTTTC
CASSYSRAGANVLTF
>NA|few|TRBV5-6|TRBJ2-7
TGTGCCAGCAGTTACGACTACGAGCAGTACTTC
CASSYDYEQYF
>TRBD2|NA|TRBV7-3|TRBJ2-1
TGTGCCAGCAGCTTGGTCAACCTAGCGGGAGGGCCATCGTACAATGAGCAGTTCTTC
CASSLVNLAGGPSYNEQFF
>NA|NA|TRBV19|TRBJ2-6
TGTGCCAGTAGTATACGCTCTGGGGCCAACGTCCTGACTTTC
CASSIRSGANVLTF
>TRBD2|NA|TRBV5-1|TRBJ2-7
TGCGCCAGCAGCTTGAAGGCTAGCGGTTCCTACGAGCAGTACTTC
CASSLKASGSYEQYF
>TRBD1|NA|TRBV30|TRBJ2-5
TGTGCCTGGACAACGGACAGGGCCCAGACCCAGTACTTC
CAWTTDRAQTQYF
>NA|NA|TRBV7-9|TRBJ1-1
TGTGCCAGCAGCTTAATCCAGAATCCCAACACTGAAGCTTTCTTT
CASSLIQNPNTEAFF
>TRBD2|NA|TRBV2|TRBJ2-3
TGTGCCTTGACGGCGCGGGAGGGGTCTAGCACAGATACGCAGTATTTT
CALTAREGSSTDTQYF
>NA|NA|TRBV18|TRBJ1-5
TGTGCCAGCTCACCAGAAGGACAGCCCCAGCATTTT
CASSPEGQPQHF
>TRBD1|NA|TRBV28|TRBJ2-7
TGTGCCAGCAGTTTATCCGGGACAGGGGGATACGAGCAGTACTTC
CASSLSGTGGYEQYF
>NA|NA|TRBV5-1|TRBJ2-1
TGCGCCAGCAGCTTGGACGGTTTCGGTGAGCAGTTCTTC
CASSLDGFGEQFF
>NA|NA|TRBV15|TRBJ1-4
TGTGCCACCAGCAGAGACCCCTACGCTAATAATGAAAAACTGTTTTTT
CATSRDPYANNEKLFF
>NA|NA|TRBV11-1|TRBJ2-3
TGTGCCAGCAGCTCCTCGGGACTCTCAGATACGCAGTATTTT
CASSSSGLSDTQYF
>TRBD1|NA|TRBV5-4|TRBJ1-4
TGTGCCAGCAGCGGGGGGGGATTGGGACAGGGACGTGAAAAACTGTTTTTT
CASSGGGLGQGREKLFF
>NA|NA|TRBV12-5|TRBJ2-3
TGTGCTAGTGGTTTAGGGGACTTGGTCCACACAGATACGCAGTATTTT
CASGLGDLVHTDTQYF
>NA|NA|TRBV7-9|TRBJ2-5
TGTGCCAGCAGCCAAGAAGGCCGCGTTCAAGAGACCCAGTACTTC
CASSQEGRVQETQYF
>NA|NA|TRBV7-9|TRBJ2-5
TGTGCCAGCAGCTACAGGGTCCAAGAGACCCAGTACTTC
CASSYRVQETQYF
>TRBD2|once|TRBV7-2|TRBJ2-3
TGTGCCAGCAGCTTAGCGGGGACTAGCGGGAGTATAGGGTATTTT
CASSLAGTSGSIGYF
>NA|once|TRBV27|TRBJ1-1
TGTGCCAGCAGTAAAGGGGGTCGGAACACTGAAGCTTTCTTT
CASSKGGRNTEAFF
>NA|NA|TRBV10-3|TRBJ1-5
TGTGCCATCAGTGAGAACTCAGGGTTGCGTCAGCCCCAGCATTTT
CAISENSGLRQPQHF
>NA|NA|TRBV6-6|TRBJ2-2
TGTGCCAGCAGGATACAGGGAACGGGGGCCGGGGAGCTGTTTTTT
CASRIQGTGAGELFF
>TRBD2|NA|TRBV4-3|TRBJ2-2
TGCGCCAGCAGGACTAGCGGGACCGGGGAGCTGTTTTTT
CASRTSGTGELFF
>NA|NA|TRBV6-4|TRBJ2-7
TGTGCCAGCATCCTCAAGGGACTTCGATCCTACGAGCAGTACTTC
CASILKGLRSYEQYF